One sample yielded the 15 T cell receptor beta chains listed below, sequenced in a study of patients and donors after allogeneic stem cell transplantation. TCRdb reprocessed the RT-PCR reads with MiXCR, giving one entry per CDR3 protein. The sample carries some 960,000 distinct CDR3 sequences, roughly 18% recorded once. Sequenced material: blood, either unsorted or a sorted T cell fraction (not recorded which). Source of these receptors: a human donor who was either an allogeneic HSCT recipient or a stem cell or donor lymphocyte infusion donor (not recorded which). It is not recorded whose cells these are; they may come from a transplant donor.

The gene calls are TRBV7-6 and TRBJ2-1; D is possibly TRBD1 or TRBD2 (7 bases each). Germline lookup yields CDR1 SGHVS and CDR2 FNYEAQ. Trimming removed 5 bases from V and 8 bases from J, with 19 bases in between. This CDR3 spans 15 amino acids. This CDR3 reads CASSRRQGGRDEQFF. CDR3 bases: TGTGCCAGCAGCCGCCGACAGGGAGGGCGGGATGAGCAGTTCTTC. The variable domain in full, completed from reference TRBV7-6 and TRBJ2-1, reads GAGVSQSPRYKVTKRGQDVALRCDPISGHVSLYWYRQALGQGPEFLTYFNYEAQQDKSGLPNDRFSAERPEGSISTLTIQRTEQRDSAMYRCASSRRQGGRDEQFFGPGTRLTVL.

The chain combines TRBV20-1 with TRBJ2-2, with 10 bases matching TRBD1. V lost 3 bases and J lost 8; bases outside the gene matches: 12. The CDR3 sequence is 16 residues long. CDR1 is DFQATT and CDR2 is SNEGSKA in the germline V gene (reference sequence). The CDR3 region is CSASHRDRGRGGELFF. The CDR3 DNA follows: TGCAGTGCTAGCCACCGGGACAGGGGCAGAGGGGGGGAGCTGTTTTTT.

V and J are TRBV6-5 and TRBJ2-2, with D unresolved. V lost 1 base and J 0 bases, leaving 3 bases between the germline ends. From germline, CDR1 is MNHEY and CDR2 SVGAGI. The CDR3 is made up of 14 amino acids. The CDR3 spells CASSYYPNTGELFF. For the CDR3, the DNA is TGTGCCAGCAGTTACTACCCGAACACCGGGGAGCTGTTTTTT.

The chain recombines TRBV6-5 with TRBJ1-6, with TRBD1 identical over 9 bases. The CDR3 has 16 amino acids. The germline gives CDR1 MNHEY, CDR2 SVGAGI. V was clipped by 4 bases and J by 10 bases; unmatched bases: 11. CDR3 bases: TGTGCCAGCAGTTCGTCACAGGGGGCTCGTAGGTCACCCCTCCACTTT. Protein sequence: CASSSSQGARRSPLHF.

This clonotype was seen only a few times. The chain recombines TRBV7-3 with TRBJ2-3, with D possibly TRBD2 on 6 matching bases. There are 14 residues in the CDR3. Trimming removed 5 bases at V and 3 bases at J, with 12 bases between. Germline-derived CDR1 and CDR2 are SGHTA and FQGTGA. The CDR3 here is CASSRDFGTDTQYF. The CDR3, as DNA: TGTGCCAGCAGCCGGGACTTCGGTACAGATACGCAGTATTTT. Drawing the rest from reference TRBV7-3 and TRBJ2-3, the complete variable domain is GAGVSQTPSNKVTEKGKYVELRCDPISGHTALYWYRQSLGQGPEFLIYFQGTGAADDSGLPNDRFFAVRPEGSVSTLKIQRTERGDSAVYLCASSRDFGTDTQYFGPGTRLTVL.

As regards this clonotype: At one of its ends the junction is not consistent with the germline gene, which may arise from a read error. CDR3 in DNA: TGTGCCAGCAGCTTAGTGATTGGCAGGTCCTACAATAAGCAGTTCTTC. Translating it yields CASSLVIGRSYNKQFF. This chain uses TRBV11-3 with TRBJ2-1; D gene uncertain. The length of the CDR3 is 16 residues. The V gene's germline CDR1 is SGHNT and CDR2 YENEEA.

This clonotype came up a few times. The chain links TRBV6-5 to TRBJ2-7; the D call may be TRBD1 or TRBD2 (6 bases each). Germline CDR1 MNHEY, CDR2 SVGAGI. V gave up 2 bases and J gave up 2 bases, with 19 bases separating them. The CDR3 runs 17 residues. CDR3 nucleotides: TGTGCCAGCAGTTACCGACAGGAACGGGGGTATACCTACGAGCAGTACTTC. Protein product: CASSYRQERGYTYEQYF.

This rearrangement joins TRBV9 to TRBJ1-1; D may be TRBD1 (5 bases). This CDR3 region has 17 residues. V gave up 0 bases and J gave up 1 base, with 16 bases separating them. From germline, CDR1 is SGDLS and CDR2 YYNGEE. The CDR3 DNA reads TGTGCCAGCAGCGTAGATTCCTGGGGCACCGGGAACACTGAAGCTTTCTTT. This sequence encodes CASSVDSWGTGNTEAFF.

This clonotype was detected a few times. The V gene is TRBV20-1, the J gene TRBJ2-7; D call uncertain. The length of the CDR3 is 13 residues. The V end lost 2 bases, the J end lost 4 bases, and 12 bases lay between the germline ends. The germline gives CDR1 DFQATT, CDR2 SNEGSKA (reference sequence). DNA of the CDR3: TGCAGTGCTAGACCCTTGGATGGATACGAGCAGTACTTC. Residues: CSARPLDGYEQYF.

This clonotype was counted only a few times. The V and J genes are TRBV5-1 and TRBJ2-1; 7 bases map to TRBD1. The germline V gene has CDR1 SGHRS and CDR2 YFSETQ. The CDR3 is 15 residues long. Trimming cost V 2 bases and J 2 bases; bases outside gene matches: 4. The CDR3 nucleotides read TGCGCCAGCAGCTTTACAGGGGTGGCCTACAATGAGCAGTTCTTC. Protein sequence: CASSFTGVAYNEQFF.

This clonotype has ten or more counts. The gene calls are TRBV12-3 or TRBV12-4 and TRBJ1-3, with 8 bases fitting TRBD1. The CDR3 length is 15 residues. V was clipped by 6 bases and J by 2 bases; unmatched bases: 6. The CDR3 sequence: CASSLGQGAGNTIYF. The CDR3 region has the DNA TGTGCCAGCAGCCTTGGACAGGGCGCTGGAAACACCATATATTTT.

CDR3: CASSIRDRVDEQYF. In nucleotides, the CDR3 is TGTGCCAGTAGTATCCGGGACAGGGTGGACGAGCAGTACTTC. The rearrangement uses TRBV19 and TRBJ2-7; 9 nucleotides agree with TRBD1. From germline, CDR1 is LNHDA and CDR2 SQIVND (reference sequence). The CDR3 extends over 14 amino acids. With V trimmed by 3 bases and J by 5 bases, 5 bases remained unmatched.

There are many counts of this clonotype. The rearrangement links TRBV12-3 or TRBV12-4 to TRBJ2-1; 7 bases are shared with TRBD2. Losses at the gene ends were 4 bases for V and 1 base for J; bases not matched to a gene: 1. The CDR3 has 14 amino acids. The CDR3 region is CASSSGGSYNEQFF. The CDR3 DNA sequence: TGTGCCAGCAGTTCCGGGGGGTCCTACAATGAGCAGTTCTTC.

J is TRBJ1-6 and V is TRBV11-2, with TRBD1 matching over 8 bases. The germline CDR1 and CDR2 sequences are SGHAT and FQNNGV. This CDR3 spans 17 amino acids. The V segment lost 4 bases and the J segment 2 bases; nucleotides outside the gene matches: 7. CDR3 amino acids: CASSSRAGGAYNSPLHF. The CDR3 nucleotides read TGTGCCAGCAGCTCAAGGGCAGGGGGCGCCTATAATTCACCCCTCCACTTT.

The chain has TRBV4-3 and TRBJ2-1; TRBD2 matches 10 bases. The CDR3 loop spans 19 amino acids. With V trimmed by 3 bases and J by 4 bases, 15 bases remained unmatched. The V gene's germline CDR1 is LGHNA and CDR2 YSLEER. This chain's CDR3 is CASSHLPGGAGGPYNEQFF. CDR3 nucleotide sequence: TGCGCCAGCAGCCACCTCCCTGGAGGAGCGGGGGGGCCTTACAATGAGCAGTTCTTC.